Following are 15 T cell receptor beta chains from one sample sequenced in a study of OX40 agonist ivuxolimab in advanced cancers. Data came from immunoSEQ multiplex PCR; TCRdb stores just in-frame clones and leaves some out. This table holds roughly 35,000 clones, 81% found once. The sequences come from CD4+ or CD8+ T cells sorted from blood, collected in a trial of the OX40 agonist ivuxolimab. The receptors stem from an adult with an advanced solid tumor such as melanoma, head and neck, liver or kidney cancer.

The V gene is TRBV5-4, the J gene TRBJ2-5, with D possibly TRBD2 on 5 matching bases. Germline CDR1 reads SGHNT; CDR2 reads YYREEE (reference sequence). The CDR3 consists of 15 residues. Trimming took 7 bases from V and 1 from J, leaving 17 bases between them. CDR3 nucleotides: TGTGCCAGCGGGGTGGCGGGTGGATCCCAAGAGACCCAGTACTTC. Protein: CASGVAGGSQETQYF.

The chain carries TRBV14 and TRBJ2-7; D not resolved. The V gene's germline CDR1 is SGHDN and CDR2 FVKESK. The CDR3 has 15 residues. Trimming removed 4 bases from V and 3 bases from J, with 16 bases in between. The CDR3 DNA is TGTGCCAGCAGCCGATATGGTGCAGCTTACTACGAGCAGTACTTC. It specifies CASSRYGAAYYEQYF.

The rearrangement uses TRBV29-1 and TRBJ1-5, with a tentative D call TRBD1 (6 bases). Per germline, CDR1 SQVTM and CDR2 ANQGSEA. CDR3 length: 14 amino acids. Trimming took 4 bases from V and 2 from J, leaving 12 bases between them. The CDR3 DNA is TGCAGCGTTGCCACGGGGGGCGGCAATCAGCCCCAGCATTTT. Encoded protein: CSVATGGGNQPQHF.

The genes are TRBV28 and TRBJ1-1; a possible D gene is TRBD1 (5 bases). The CDR3 is made up of 13 amino acids. V was shortened by 2 bases and J by 7 bases, with 11 bases between the two germline ends. The V gene's germline CDR1 is MDHEN and CDR2 SYDVKM. This CDR3 is CASSLGREIEAFF. The CDR3 DNA sequence: TGTGCCAGCAGTTTAGGCAGGGAGATTGAAGCTTTCTTT.

This sequence joins TRBV10-3 and TRBJ2-1; possibly TRBD2 for D (5 bases). The CDR3 extends over 13 amino acids. V was pared by 4 bases and J by 4 bases, with 8 bases between. Looked up from germline, CDR1 is ENHRY and CDR2 is SYGVKD. In nucleotides, the CDR3 is TGTGCCATCAGTGGGGAGATATACAATGAGCAGTTCTTC. It encodes CAISGEIYNEQFF.

There are a few counts of this clone. The chain links TRBV5-6 to TRBJ2-7; 15 positions agree with TRBD2. The V and J ends lost 3 bases and 8 bases, in that order; junction bases with no gene match: 3. Germline V gene sequence: CDR1 SGHDT, CDR2 YYEEEE. The CDR3 runs to 14 residues. CDR3 region: CASSWGLAGGQQYF. CDR3 nucleotide sequence: TGTGCCAGCAGCTGGGGACTAGCGGGGGGCCAGCAGTACTTC. The full variable domain, rest sourced from reference TRBV5-6 and TRBJ2-7, is DAGVTQSPTHLIKTRGQQVTLRCSPKSGHDTVSWYQQALGQGPQFIFQYYEEEERQRGNFPDRFSGHQFPNYSSELNVNALLLGDSALYLCASSWGLAGGQQYFGPGTRLTVT.

V and J are TRBV6-5 and TRBJ2-7, with 11 bases that match TRBD2. There are 14 residues in the CDR3. The V segment lost 6 bases and the J segment 3 bases; nucleotides outside the gene matches: 4. Germline CDR1 is MNHEY and CDR2 is SVGAGI. The CDR3 DNA follows: TGTGCCAGCAGCCCACTAGCGGGGGTCTACGAGCAGTACTTC. This codes for CASSPLAGVYEQYF.

V is TRBV4-3 and J is TRBJ1-1; D gene unclear. In germline, CDR1 is LGHNA, CDR2 YSLEER. This CDR3 is built from 14 residues. V was trimmed by 0 bases and J by 8 bases, leaving 13 bases between them. CDR3 in amino acids: CASSQDPPRTEAFF. The CDR3 DNA sequence: TGCGCCAGCAGCCAAGATCCCCCCCGAACCGAAGCTTTCTTT.

The chain recombines TRBV6-1 with TRBJ1-2, with D perhaps matching TRBD1 (6 bases). The CDR3 is made up of 12 amino acids. Germline V lookup: CDR1 MNHNS, CDR2 SASEGT. V lost 7 bases and J 5 bases, leaving 11 bases between the germline ends. CDR3 in DNA: TGTGCCAGCAACTTACAGGGTTATGGCTACACCTTC. It translates to CASNLQGYGYTF.

In DNA, the CDR3 is TGTGCCAGCAGCCCTAAGACCGGGGAGCTGTTTTTT. Its translation: CASSPKTGELFF. V is TRBV11-2 and J is TRBJ2-2; no clear D. CDR1 is SGHAT, CDR2 FQNNGV, per germline. V was clipped by 5 bases and J by 5 bases, with 6 bases between them. The CDR3 loop spans 12 amino acids.

A note on this clone: At one of its ends the junction is not consistent with the germline gene, which may arise from a read error. This rearrangement joins TRBV7-7 to TRBJ2-3; D not certain. The CDR3 length is 14 residues. Looked up from germline, CDR1 is SSHAT and CDR2 is FNYEAQ (reference sequence). DNA for the CDR3: TGTGCTAGCAGCCCAACTTCACGAACAGATACGCAGTATTTT. It codes for CASSPTSRTDTQYF.

The count of this clone is one. The chain uses TRBV27 and TRBJ2-4, with 9 nucleotides matching TRBD1. The trim removed 4 bases at V and 0 bases at J, leaving 10 bases unmatched. This CDR3 spans 18 amino acids. The germline CDR1 and CDR2 sequences are MNHEY and SMNVEV (reference sequence). This CDR3 is CASSSGTGRNLAKNIQYF. The CDR3 coding sequence is TGTGCCAGCAGTTCCGGGACAGGGAGGAACTTAGCCAAAAACATTCAGTACTTC.

This clone turned up a few times. The rearrangement uses TRBV6-1 and TRBJ1-2; D gene uncertain. V was shortened by 6 bases and J by 6 bases, with 8 bases between the two germline ends. The length of the CDR3 is 11 residues. CDR1 MNHNS and CDR2 SASEGT come from the germline V gene. CDR3 residues: CASSLLHGYTF. The CDR3 region has the DNA TGTGCCAGCAGCCTCCTTCATGGCTACACCTTC.

This clone showed up just once. This chain connects TRBV7-6 to TRBJ1-2; D is unresolved. The V gene's germline CDR1 is SGHVS and CDR2 FNYEAQ. The CDR3 consists of 11 residues. V was shortened by 4 bases and J by 9 bases, with 9 bases between the two germline ends. CDR3 sequence: CASSSYESYTF. CDR3 bases: TGTGCCAGCAGCTCCTACGAGAGCTACACCTTC.

V gene TRBV19 combines with J gene TRBJ1-5; D remains ambiguous. Trimming left V 4 bases short and J 4 bases short, with 5 bases between. The CDR3 loop spans 12 amino acids. Germline loops: CDR1 LNHDA, CDR2 SQIVND (reference sequence). The CDR3 sequence: CASSTLNQPQHF. CDR3 coding DNA: TGTGCCAGTAGTACCCTGAATCAGCCCCAGCATTTT.